This record covers a single TCR beta chain. Using immunoSEQ multiplex PCR, the repertoire was profiled, and TCRdb retains in-frame clones only, with some absent. The sample lists some 100,000 clones, 78% occurring once. The entry originates in a study of radiotherapy plus CTLA-4 blockade in lung cancer. On the study more broadly: Objective responses were documented in around 18% of patients, with disease control in 31%.

Per germline, CDR1 SNHLY and CDR2 FYNNEI. The V and J ends lost 6 bases and 7 bases, in that order; junction bases with no gene match: 6. This CDR3 comprises 14 residues. The clonotype comes from a human donor with non-small cell lung cancer who had a partial response to radiotherapy plus ipilimumab. V usage is TRBV2 and J usage is TRBJ2-2; 9 bases fit TRBD1. This specimen was peripheral blood, taken from a patient treated with radiotherapy plus ipilimumab. The chain's CDR3 is CASSATGGIGELFF. The CDR3 bases are TGTGCCAGCAGCGCGACAGGGGGGATCGGGGAGCTGTTTTTT.